What follows are 5 T cell receptor beta chains derived from one specimen sequenced in a study of cytomegalovirus exposure and HLA in healthy donors. PCR primers comprised 60 Vbeta and 13 Jbeta primers. The protocol was immunoSEQ multiplex PCR, while the TCRdb copy is restricted to in-frame clones and leaves out a portion. This sample has 200,000 to 300,000 clones, with approximately 84% found just once. Source material: PBMCs. These receptors were collected from a woman aged 35 to 49 in good health and CMV-seropositive.

This clone was counted only a few times. The chain carries TRBV6-4 and TRBJ2-7; TRBD1 might be the D (7 bases). The CDR3 extends over 13 amino acids. V lost 5 bases and J 4 bases, leaving 12 bases between the germline ends. Germline V CDR1 and CDR2: MRHNA, SNTAGT. The CDR3 coding sequence is TGTGCCAGCAGTCCGCCAGGGGGGTACGAGCAGTACTTC. It is translated as CASSPPGGYEQYF.

This clone came up a few times. In DNA, the CDR3 is TGTGCCAGCTCACCCACCGGTCCCGCCGCCGCGGGCTACACCTTC. This translates into CASSPTGPAAAGYTF. The V gene is TRBV18, the J gene TRBJ1-2; D remains unclear. The V gene's germline CDR1 is KGHSH and CDR2 LQKENI. This CDR3 has 15 amino acids. The germline V and J ends were trimmed by 3 bases and 8 bases, with 19 bases remaining between them. Full variable domain (rest looked up from reference TRBV18 and TRBJ1-2): NAGVMQNPRHLVRRRGQEARLRCSPMKGHSHVYWYRQLPEEGLKFMVYLQKENIIDESGMPKERFSAEFPKEGPSILRIQQVVRGDSAAYFCASSPTGPAAAGYTFGSGTRLTVV.

The chain links TRBV27 to TRBJ2-7; 14 bases align to TRBD2. This CDR3 is 15 amino acids long. V was pared by 6 bases and J by 2 bases, with 3 bases of the junction left unmatched. Germline CDR1 reads MNHEY; CDR2 reads SMNVEV (reference sequence). CDR3 bases: TGTGCCAGCAGCCGGGGACTAGCGGGAGCCTACGAGCAGTACTTC. Translating it yields CASSRGLAGAYEQYF.

This clone appeared once. The V gene is TRBV30, the J gene TRBJ2-2; weak D call: TRBD1 (6 bases). Trimming shortened V by 4 bases and J by 4 bases, and 7 bases separated the two germline ends. Looked up from germline, CDR1 is GTSNPN and CDR2 is SVGIG (reference sequence). CDR3 size: 12 residues. In DNA form, the CDR3 reads TGTGCCTGGAACAGGGTCACCGGGGAGCTGTTTTTT. This gives the protein CAWNRVTGELFF.

In its sample, this clone was seen once. This chain uses TRBV7-8 with TRBJ2-1; no clear D gene. The CDR3 length is 16 residues. CDR1 and CDR2 (germline): SGHVS, FQNEAQ. V was cut by 5 bases and J by 7 bases, with 21 bases left in between. DNA for the CDR3: TGTGCCAGCAGCCCCCTTGGGCAGGTGGGCAGGAATGAGCAGTTCTTC. Its protein product is CASSPLGQVGRNEQFF.